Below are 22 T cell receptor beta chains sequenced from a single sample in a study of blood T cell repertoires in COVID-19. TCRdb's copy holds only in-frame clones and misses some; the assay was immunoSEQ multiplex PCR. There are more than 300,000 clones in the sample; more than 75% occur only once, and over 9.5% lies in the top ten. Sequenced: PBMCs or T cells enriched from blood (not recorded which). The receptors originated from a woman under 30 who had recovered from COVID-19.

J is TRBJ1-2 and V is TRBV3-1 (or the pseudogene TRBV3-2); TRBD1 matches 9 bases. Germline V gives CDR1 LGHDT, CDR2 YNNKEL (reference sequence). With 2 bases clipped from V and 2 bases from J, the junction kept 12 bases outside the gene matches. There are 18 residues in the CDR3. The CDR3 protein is CASSQFGGGTGGNYGYTF. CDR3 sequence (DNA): TGTGCCAGCAGCCAATTCGGGGGGGGCACAGGGGGCAACTATGGCTACACCTTC.

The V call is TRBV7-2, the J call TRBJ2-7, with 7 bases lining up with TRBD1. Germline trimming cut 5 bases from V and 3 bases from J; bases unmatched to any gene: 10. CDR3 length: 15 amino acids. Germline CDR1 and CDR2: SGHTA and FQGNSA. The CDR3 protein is CASSLPTGFSYEQYF. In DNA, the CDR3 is TGTGCCAGCAGCCTCCCGACAGGGTTCAGCTACGAGCAGTACTTC. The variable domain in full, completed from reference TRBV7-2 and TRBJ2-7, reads GAGVSQSPSNKVTEKGKDVELRCDPISGHTALYWYRQSLGQGLEFLIYFQGNSAPDKSGLPSDRFSAERTGGSVSTLTIQRTQQEDSAVYLCASSLPTGFSYEQYFGPGTRLTVT.

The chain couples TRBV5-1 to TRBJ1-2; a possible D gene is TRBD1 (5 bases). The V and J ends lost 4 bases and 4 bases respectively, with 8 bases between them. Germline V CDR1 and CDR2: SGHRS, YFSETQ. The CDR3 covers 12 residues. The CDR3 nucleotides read TGCGCCAGCAGCGATGACAGCTATGGCTACACCTTC. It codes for CASSDDSYGYTF.

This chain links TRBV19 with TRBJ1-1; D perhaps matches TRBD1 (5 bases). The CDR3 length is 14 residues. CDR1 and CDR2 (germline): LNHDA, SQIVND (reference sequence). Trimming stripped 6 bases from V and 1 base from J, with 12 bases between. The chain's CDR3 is CASSRTIRNTEAFF. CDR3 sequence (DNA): TGTGCCAGTAGCCGGACAATTCGGAACACTGAAGCTTTCTTT.

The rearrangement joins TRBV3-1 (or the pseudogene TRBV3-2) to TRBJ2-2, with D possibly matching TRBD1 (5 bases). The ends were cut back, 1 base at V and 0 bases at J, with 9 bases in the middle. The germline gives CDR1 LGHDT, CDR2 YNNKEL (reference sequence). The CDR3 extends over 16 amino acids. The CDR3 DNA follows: TGTGCCAGCAGCCAAGGGACACCAGCGAACACCGGGGAGCTGTTTTTT. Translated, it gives CASSQGTPANTGELFF.

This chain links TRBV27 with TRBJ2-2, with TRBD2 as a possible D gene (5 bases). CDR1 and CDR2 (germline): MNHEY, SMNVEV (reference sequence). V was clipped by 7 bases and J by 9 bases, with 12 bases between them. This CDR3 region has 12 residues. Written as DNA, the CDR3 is TGTGCCAGCAAGCGAGGAGGCCGGGAGCTGTTTTTT. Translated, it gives CASKRGGRELFF.

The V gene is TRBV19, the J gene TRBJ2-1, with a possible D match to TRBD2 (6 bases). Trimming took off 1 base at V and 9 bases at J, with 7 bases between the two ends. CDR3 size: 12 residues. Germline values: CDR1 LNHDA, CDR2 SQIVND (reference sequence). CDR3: CASSIGGGEQFF. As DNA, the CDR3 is TGTGCCAGTAGTATAGGGGGAGGTGAGCAGTTCTTC.

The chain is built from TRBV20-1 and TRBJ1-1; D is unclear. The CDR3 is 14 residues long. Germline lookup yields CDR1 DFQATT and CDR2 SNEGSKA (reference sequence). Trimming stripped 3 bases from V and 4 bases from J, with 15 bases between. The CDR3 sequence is CSASGDFLGTEAFF. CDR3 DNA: TGCAGTGCTAGTGGCGACTTCCTTGGCACTGAAGCTTTCTTT.

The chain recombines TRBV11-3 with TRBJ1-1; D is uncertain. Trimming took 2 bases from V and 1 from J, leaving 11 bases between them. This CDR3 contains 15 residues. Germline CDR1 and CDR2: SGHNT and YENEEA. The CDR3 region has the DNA TGTGCCAGCAGCTTAAATCCCCCAGGGAACACTGAAGCTTTCTTT. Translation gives CASSLNPPGNTEAFF.

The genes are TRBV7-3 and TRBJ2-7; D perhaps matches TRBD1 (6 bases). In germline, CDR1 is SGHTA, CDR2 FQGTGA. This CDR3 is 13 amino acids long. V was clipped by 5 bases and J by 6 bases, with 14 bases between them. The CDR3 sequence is CASSATGLIEQYF. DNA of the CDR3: TGTGCCAGCAGCGCAACAGGGCTCATCGAGCAGTACTTC.

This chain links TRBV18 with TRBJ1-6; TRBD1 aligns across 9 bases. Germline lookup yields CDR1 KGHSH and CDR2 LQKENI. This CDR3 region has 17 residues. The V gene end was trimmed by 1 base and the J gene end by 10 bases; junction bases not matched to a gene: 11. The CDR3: CASSPQRRDRATSPLHF. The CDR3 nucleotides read TGTGCCAGCTCACCACAAAGGAGGGACAGGGCGACATCACCCCTCCACTTT.

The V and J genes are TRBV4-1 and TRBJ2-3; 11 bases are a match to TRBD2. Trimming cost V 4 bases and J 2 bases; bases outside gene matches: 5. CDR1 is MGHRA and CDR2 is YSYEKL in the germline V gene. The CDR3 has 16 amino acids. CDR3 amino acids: CASSPLAGAPTDTQYF. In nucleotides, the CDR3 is TGCGCCAGCAGCCCACTAGCGGGGGCCCCCACAGATACGCAGTATTTT.

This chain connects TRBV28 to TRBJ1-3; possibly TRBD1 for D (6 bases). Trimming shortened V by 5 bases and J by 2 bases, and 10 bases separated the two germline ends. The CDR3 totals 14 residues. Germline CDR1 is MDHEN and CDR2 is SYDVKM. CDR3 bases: TGTGCCAGCAGTGCGACAGGTGCTGGAAACACCATATATTTT. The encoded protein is CASSATGAGNTIYF. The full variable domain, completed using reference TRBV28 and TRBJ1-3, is DVKVTQSSRYLVKRTGEKVFLECVQDMDHENMFWYRQDPGLGLRLIYFSYDVKMKEKGDIPEGYSVSREKKERFSLILESASTNQTSMYLCASSATGAGNTIYFGEGSWLTVV.

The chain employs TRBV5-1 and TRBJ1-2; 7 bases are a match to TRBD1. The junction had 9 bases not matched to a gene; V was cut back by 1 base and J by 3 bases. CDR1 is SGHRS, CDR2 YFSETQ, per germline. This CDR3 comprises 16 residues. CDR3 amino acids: CASSLPIQGGDYGYTF. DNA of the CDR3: TGCGCCAGCAGCTTGCCCATTCAGGGGGGAGACTATGGCTACACCTTC.

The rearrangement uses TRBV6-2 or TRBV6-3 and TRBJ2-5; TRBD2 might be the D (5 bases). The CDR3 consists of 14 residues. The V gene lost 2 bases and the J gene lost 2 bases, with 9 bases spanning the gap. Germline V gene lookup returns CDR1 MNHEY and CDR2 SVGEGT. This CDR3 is CASSYGDYQETQYF. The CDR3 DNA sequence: TGTGCCAGCAGTTACGGAGACTATCAAGAGACCCAGTACTTC.

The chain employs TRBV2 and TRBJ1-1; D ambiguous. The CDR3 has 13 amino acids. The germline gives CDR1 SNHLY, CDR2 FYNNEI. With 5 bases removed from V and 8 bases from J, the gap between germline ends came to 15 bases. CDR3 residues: CASSIDGVTEAFF. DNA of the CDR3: TGTGCCAGCAGTATTGACGGGGTTACCGAAGCTTTCTTT.

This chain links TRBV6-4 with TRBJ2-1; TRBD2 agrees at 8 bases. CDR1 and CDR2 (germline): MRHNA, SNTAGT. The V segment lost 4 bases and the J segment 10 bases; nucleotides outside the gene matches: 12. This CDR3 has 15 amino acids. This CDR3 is CASSVRAGTSDEQFF. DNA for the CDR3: TGTGCCAGCAGTGTACGAGCCGGGACTAGTGACGAGCAGTTCTTC.

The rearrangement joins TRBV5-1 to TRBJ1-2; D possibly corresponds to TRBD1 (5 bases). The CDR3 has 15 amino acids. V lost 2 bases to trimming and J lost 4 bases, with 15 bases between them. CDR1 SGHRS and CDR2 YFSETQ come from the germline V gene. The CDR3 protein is CASSFGRQGAYGYTF. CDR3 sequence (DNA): TGCGCCAGCAGCTTTGGCCGTCAGGGCGCCTATGGCTACACCTTC.

The CDR3 DNA reads as TGTGCCAGCAGCCCTAGACAGAATTCACCCCTCCACTTT. It specifies CASSPRQNSPLHF. J is TRBJ1-6 and V is TRBV12-3 or TRBV12-4; TRBD1 might be the D (5 bases). The CDR3 loop spans 13 amino acids. V lost 6 bases to trimming and J lost 7 bases, with 10 bases between them.

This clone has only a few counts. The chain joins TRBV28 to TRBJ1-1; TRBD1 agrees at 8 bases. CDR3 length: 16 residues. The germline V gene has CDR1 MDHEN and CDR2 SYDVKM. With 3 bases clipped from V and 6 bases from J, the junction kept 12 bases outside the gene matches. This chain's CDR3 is CASSLGTGPSDAEAFF. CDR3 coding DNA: TGTGCCAGCAGTTTGGGGACAGGCCCGTCGGACGCTGAAGCTTTCTTT.

In DNA form, the CDR3 reads TGTGCCACCAGTGATTCGGGGACTAGCGGGATTTTGACCGGGGAGCTGTTTTTT. As protein: CATSDSGTSGILTGELFF. The genes are TRBV24-1 and TRBJ2-2; 13 nucleotides line up with TRBD2. Germline CDR1 and CDR2: KGHDR and SFDVKD. The J segment lost 5 bases and the V segment lost 2 bases, leaving 7 bases of the junction unmatched. This CDR3 spans 18 amino acids.

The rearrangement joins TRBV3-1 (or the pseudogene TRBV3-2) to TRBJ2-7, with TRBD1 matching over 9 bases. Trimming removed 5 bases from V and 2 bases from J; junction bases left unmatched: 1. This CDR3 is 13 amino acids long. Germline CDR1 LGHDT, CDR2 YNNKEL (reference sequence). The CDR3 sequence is CASSGTGTYEQYF. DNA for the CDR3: TGTGCCAGCAGCGGGACAGGGACCTACGAGCAGTACTTC.